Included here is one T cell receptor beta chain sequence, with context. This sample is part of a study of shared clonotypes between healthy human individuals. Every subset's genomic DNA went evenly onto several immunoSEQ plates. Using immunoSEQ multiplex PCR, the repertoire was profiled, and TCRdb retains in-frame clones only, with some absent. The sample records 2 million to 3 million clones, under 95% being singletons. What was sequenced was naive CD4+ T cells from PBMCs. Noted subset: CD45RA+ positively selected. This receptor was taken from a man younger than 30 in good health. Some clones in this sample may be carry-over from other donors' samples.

The DNA of the CDR3 is TGTGCCAGCAGCTTTAGAGGGGACGGAGACAATGAGCAGTTCTTC. It is translated as CASSFRGDGDNEQFF. J is TRBJ2-1 and V is TRBV5-4; D could derive from TRBD1 or TRBD2 (5 bases each). Trimming left V 2 bases short and J 5 bases short, with 14 bases between. This CDR3 region has 15 residues. Germline values: CDR1 SGHNT, CDR2 YYREEE (reference sequence).